This T cell receptor beta chain was observed in a study of CD8 T cells in ankylosing spondylitis. The V gene's germline CDR1 is DFQATT and CDR2 SNEGSKA (reference sequence). The CDR3 extends over 13 amino acids. Trimming took 4 bases from V and 6 from J, leaving 14 bases between them. Findings and caveats of the study: Ankylosing spondylitis blood seemed to carry a telltale TCR beta motif made of roughly 8 highly homologous variants. Earlier studies detected some motif variants in reactive arthritis synovial fluid and blood.

Note on this clonotype: What it binds is unknown.

Molecular-barcoded quantitative 5'-RACE produced these TCR beta libraries. TCRdb used MiXCR to reprocess the 5' RACE reads, holding one entry per CDR3 protein. The data contain over 450,000 distinct CDR3 sequences, 10% to 15% of them singletons. The chain links TRBV20-1 to TRBJ2-3; D tentatively reads TRBD1 or TRBD2 (5 bases each). Sequencing input: blood, either unsorted or a sorted T cell fraction (not recorded which). The clonotype comes from a male donor with ankylosing spondylitis. This CDR3 is CSAIVRGRDTQYF. For the CDR3, the DNA is TGCAGTGCTATTGTGAGGGGCCGGGATACGCAGTATTTT.